Listed below are T cell receptor beta chains from one sample, sequenced in a study of T-cell reconstitution after alpha-beta-depleted transplantation in children. TCRdb re-analysed the PCR reads in MiXCR, keeping a single row per CDR3 protein. The table lists approximately 130,000 distinct CDR3 sequences, around 9.8% of them singletons, with about 25% in the top ten. The sequences come from PBMCs, mostly from graft donor cells, collected 180 days after TCRalphabeta/CD19-depleted stem cell transplant. All receptors come from a girl under three years old who had a stem cell transplant for combined immunodeficiency, so the T cells may come from the graft donor. The CDR3 runs from the conserved cysteine through the conserved F or W. The D gene is left open where the match is weak. Where a row states a size, it is once, few, many or the class of an expanded clone; other rows omit it.

NA NA TRBJ2-1 TRBV7-9 TGTGCCAGCAGCTTCTTAGGGAGGCGGGACAATGAGCAGTTCTTC CASSFLGRRDNEQFF
NA NA TRBJ2-7 TRBV12-5 TGTGCTAGTGGTTTGGAGTGCGAGCAGTACTTC CASGLECEQYF
NA few TRBJ1-3 TRBV29-1 TGCAGCGTTGAGGACTCGTTCTCTGGAAACACCATATATTTT CSVEDSFSGNTIYF
TRBD2 few TRBJ2-3 TRBV29-1 TGCAGCGTTCAACTAGCGGGGGGCACAGATACGCAGTATTTT CSVQLAGGTDTQYF
TRBD2 few TRBJ2-7 TRBV20-1 TGCAGTGCTACCCCTGGGACTAGAGACTACGAGCAGTACTTC CSATPGTRDYEQYF
NA few TRBJ1-5 TRBV12-3/TRBV12-4 TGTGCCAGCAGCCCGGGCCCTCGATGGCCCCAGCATTTT CASSPGPRWPQHF
NA many TRBJ2-2 TRBV12-3/TRBV12-4 TGTGCCAGCAGTTTGCGAGAAGGGGCCGGGGAGCTGTTTTTT CASSLREGAGELFF
TRBD2 NA TRBJ2-5 TRBV10-3 TGTGCCATCAGGGATCATACTAGCGGAGAGACCCAGTACTTC CAIRDHTSGETQYF
NA many TRBJ2-2 TRBV5-6 TGTGCCAGCAGCCCGTATACAGGGTCCGGGGAGCTGTTTTTT CASSPYTGSGELFF
NA NA TRBJ2-1 TRBV12-3/TRBV12-4 TGTGCCAGCAGTTTAGGGCCGGGCCTCGAGCAGTTCTTC CASSLGPGLEQFF
NA NA TRBJ2-7 TRBV29-1 TGCAGCGTTGAAAGTTGGCAGGGCGGCTACGAGCAGTACTTC CSVESWQGGYEQYF
NA few TRBJ1-4 TRBV20-1 TGCAGTGCCCTCGAGGCGGAAAAACTGTTTTTT CSALEAEKLFF
TRBD1 few TRBJ2-7 TRBV29-1 TGCAGCGTTGTCAGGGACAGGAGCTCCTACGAGCAGTACTTC CSVVRDRSSYEQYF
NA few TRBJ2-1 TRBV18 TGTGCCAGCTCACCACGGGACGGGGTTACCTACAATGAGCAGTTCTTC CASSPRDGVTYNEQFF
NA NA TRBJ1-6 TRBV5-1 TGCGCCAGCAGCTGGAGGAGCTCCTATAATTCACCCCTCCACTTT CASSWRSSYNSPLHF
NA few TRBJ2-3 TRBV5-1 TGCGCCAGCAGCTTGTCCCCCGTCGGGGGCACAGATACGCAGTATTTT CASSLSPVGGTDTQYF